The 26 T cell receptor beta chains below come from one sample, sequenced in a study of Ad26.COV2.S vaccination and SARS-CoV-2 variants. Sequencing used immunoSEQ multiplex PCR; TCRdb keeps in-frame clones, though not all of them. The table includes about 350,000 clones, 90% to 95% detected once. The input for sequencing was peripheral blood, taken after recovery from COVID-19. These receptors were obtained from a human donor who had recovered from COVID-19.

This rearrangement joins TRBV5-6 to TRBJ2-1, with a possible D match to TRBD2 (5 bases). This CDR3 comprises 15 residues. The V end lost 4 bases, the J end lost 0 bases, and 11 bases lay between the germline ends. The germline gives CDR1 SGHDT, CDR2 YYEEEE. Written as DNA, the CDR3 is TGTGCCAGCAGCCTAGCCCCGTTCTCCTACAATGAGCAGTTCTTC. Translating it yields CASSLAPFSYNEQFF.

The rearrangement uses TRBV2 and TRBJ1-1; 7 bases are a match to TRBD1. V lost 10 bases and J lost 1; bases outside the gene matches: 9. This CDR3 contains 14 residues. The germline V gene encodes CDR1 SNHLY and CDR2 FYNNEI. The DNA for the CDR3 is TGTGCCACCCAGGGGGGTCGGTCGAACACTGAAGCTTTCTTT. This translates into CATQGGRSNTEAFF.

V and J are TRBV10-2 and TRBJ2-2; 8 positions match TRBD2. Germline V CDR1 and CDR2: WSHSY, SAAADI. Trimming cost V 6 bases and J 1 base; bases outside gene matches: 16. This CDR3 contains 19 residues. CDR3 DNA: TGCGCCAGCAGGGGAAGGGCTGGATGGCGGGGGGAGAACACCGGGGAGCTGTTTTTT. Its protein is CASRGRAGWRGENTGELFF.

The CDR3 DNA is TGCGCCAGCAGCTGGAACAGCGGGAGAAACACCGGGGAGCTGTTTTTT. Its translation is CASSWNSGRNTGELFF. The J gene is TRBJ2-2, the V gene TRBV5-1, with 8 positions matching TRBD2. The CDR3 runs to 16 residues. V was clipped by 3 bases and J by 2 bases; unmatched bases: 6. Germline V gene lookup returns CDR1 SGHRS and CDR2 YFSETQ.

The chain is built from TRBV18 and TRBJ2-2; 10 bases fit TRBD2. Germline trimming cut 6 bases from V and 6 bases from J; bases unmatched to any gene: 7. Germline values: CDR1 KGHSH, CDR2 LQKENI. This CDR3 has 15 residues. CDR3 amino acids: CASSRTGTSAGELFF. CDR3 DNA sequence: TGTGCCAGCTCCCGGACCGGGACTAGCGCCGGGGAGCTGTTTTTT.

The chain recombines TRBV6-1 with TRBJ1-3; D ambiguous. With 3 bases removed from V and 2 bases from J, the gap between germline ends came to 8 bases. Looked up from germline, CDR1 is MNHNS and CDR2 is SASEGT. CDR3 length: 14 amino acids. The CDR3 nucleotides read TGTGCCAGCAGTGAGCCTGGGACTGGAAACACCATATATTTT. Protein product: CASSEPGTGNTIYF.

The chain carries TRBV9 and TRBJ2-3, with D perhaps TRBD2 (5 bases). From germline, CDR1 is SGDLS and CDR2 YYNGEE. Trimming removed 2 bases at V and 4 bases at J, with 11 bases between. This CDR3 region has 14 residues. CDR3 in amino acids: CASSVRGLADTQYF. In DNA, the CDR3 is TGTGCCAGCAGCGTTCGGGGTTTGGCAGATACGCAGTATTTT.

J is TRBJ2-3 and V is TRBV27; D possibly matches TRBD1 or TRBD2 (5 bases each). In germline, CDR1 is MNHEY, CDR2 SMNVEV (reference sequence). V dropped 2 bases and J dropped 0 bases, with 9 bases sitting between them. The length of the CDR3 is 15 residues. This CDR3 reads CASSLLGTSTDTQYF. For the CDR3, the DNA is TGTGCCAGCAGTTTACTCGGGACGAGCACAGATACGCAGTATTTT.

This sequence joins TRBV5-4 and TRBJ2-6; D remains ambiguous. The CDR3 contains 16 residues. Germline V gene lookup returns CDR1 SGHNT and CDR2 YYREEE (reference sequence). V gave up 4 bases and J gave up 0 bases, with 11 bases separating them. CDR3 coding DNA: TGTGCCAGCAGCCCATCCCAAAGCTCTGGGGCCAACGTCCTGACTTTC. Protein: CASSPSQSSGANVLTF. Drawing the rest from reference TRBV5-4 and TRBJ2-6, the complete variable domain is ETGVTQSPTHLIKTRGQQVTLRCSSQSGHNTVSWYQQALGQGPQFIFQYYREEENGRGNFPPRFSGLQFPNYSSELNVNALELDDSALYLCASSPSQSSGANVLTFGAGSRLTVL.

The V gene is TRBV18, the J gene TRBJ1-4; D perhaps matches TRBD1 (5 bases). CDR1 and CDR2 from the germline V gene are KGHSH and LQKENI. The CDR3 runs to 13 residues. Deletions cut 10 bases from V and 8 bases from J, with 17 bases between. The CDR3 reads CATQTGESEKLFF. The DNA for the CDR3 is TGTGCCACCCAGACGGGGGAGAGCGAAAAACTGTTTTTT. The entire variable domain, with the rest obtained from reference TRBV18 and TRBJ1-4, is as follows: NAGVMQNPRHLVRRRGQEARLRCSPMKGHSHVYWYRQLPEEGLKFMVYLQKENIIDESGMPKERFSAEFPKEGPSILRIQQVVRGDSAAYFCATQTGESEKLFFGSGTQLSVL.

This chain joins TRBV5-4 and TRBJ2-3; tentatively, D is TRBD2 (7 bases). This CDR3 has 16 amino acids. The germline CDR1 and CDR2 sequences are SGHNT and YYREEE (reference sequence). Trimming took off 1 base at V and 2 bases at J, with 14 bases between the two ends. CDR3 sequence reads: CASSLRTGGLTDTQYF. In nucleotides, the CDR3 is TGTGCCAGCAGCTTGAGGACGGGGGGCCTCACAGATACGCAGTATTTT.

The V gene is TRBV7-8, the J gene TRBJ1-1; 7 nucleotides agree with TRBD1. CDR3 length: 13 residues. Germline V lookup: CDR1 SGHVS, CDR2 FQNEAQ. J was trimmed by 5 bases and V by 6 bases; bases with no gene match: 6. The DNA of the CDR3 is TGTGCCAGCAGATTTAACAGGGGAACTGAAGCTTTCTTT. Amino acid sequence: CASRFNRGTEAFF. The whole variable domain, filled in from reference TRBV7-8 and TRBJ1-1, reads GAGVSQSPRYKVAKRGQDVALRCDPISGHVSLFWYQQALGQGPEFLTYFQNEAQLDKSGLPSDRFFAERPEGSVSTLKIQRTQQEDSAVYLCASRFNRGTEAFFGQGTRLTVV.

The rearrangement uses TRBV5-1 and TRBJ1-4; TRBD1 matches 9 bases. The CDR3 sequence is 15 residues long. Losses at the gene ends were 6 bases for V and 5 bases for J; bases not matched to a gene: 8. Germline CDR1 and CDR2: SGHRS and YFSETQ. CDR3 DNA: TGCGCCAGCAACGATGGGACAGGGAGGAATGAAAAACTGTTTTTT. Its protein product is CASNDGTGRNEKLFF.

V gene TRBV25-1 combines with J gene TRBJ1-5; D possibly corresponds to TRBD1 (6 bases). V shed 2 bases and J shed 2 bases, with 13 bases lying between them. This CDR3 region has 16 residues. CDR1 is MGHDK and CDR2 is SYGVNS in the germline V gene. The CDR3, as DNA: TGTGCCAGCAGTGAAGTGGGGGCTCTGGGCAATCAGCCCCAGCATTTT. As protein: CASSEVGALGNQPQHF.

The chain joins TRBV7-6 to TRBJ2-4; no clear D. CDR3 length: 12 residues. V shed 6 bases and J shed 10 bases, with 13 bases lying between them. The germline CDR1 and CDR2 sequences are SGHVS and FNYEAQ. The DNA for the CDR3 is TGTGCCAGCAGTCATCACCTCGGTATTCAGTACTTC. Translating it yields CASSHHLGIQYF.

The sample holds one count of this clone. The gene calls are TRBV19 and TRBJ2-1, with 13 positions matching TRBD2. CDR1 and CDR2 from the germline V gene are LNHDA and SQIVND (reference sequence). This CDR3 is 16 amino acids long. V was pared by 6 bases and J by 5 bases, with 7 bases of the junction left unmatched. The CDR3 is CASRSRGLAGDNEQFF. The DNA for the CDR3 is TGTGCCAGTAGGTCCCGTGGACTAGCGGGAGACAATGAGCAGTTCTTC. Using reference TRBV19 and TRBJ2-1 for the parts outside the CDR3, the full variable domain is DGGITQSPKYLFRKEGQNVTLSCEQNLNHDAMYWYRQDPGQGLRLIYYSQIVNDFQKGDIAEGYSVSREKKESFPLTVTSAQKNPTAFYLCASRSRGLAGDNEQFFGPGTRLTVL.

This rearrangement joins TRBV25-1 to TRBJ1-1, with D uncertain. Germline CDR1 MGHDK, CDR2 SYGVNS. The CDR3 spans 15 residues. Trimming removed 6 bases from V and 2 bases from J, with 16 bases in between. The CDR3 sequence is CASSALASHNTEAFF. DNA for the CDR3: TGTGCCAGCAGCGCCTTGGCTAGCCACAACACTGAAGCTTTCTTT.

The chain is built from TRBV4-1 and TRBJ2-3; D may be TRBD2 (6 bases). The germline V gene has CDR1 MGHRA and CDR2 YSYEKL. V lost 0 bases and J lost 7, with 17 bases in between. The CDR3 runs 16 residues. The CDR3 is CASSQDSRGTWNTQYF. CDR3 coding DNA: TGCGCCAGCAGCCAAGATAGTCGGGGGACTTGGAATACGCAGTATTTT.

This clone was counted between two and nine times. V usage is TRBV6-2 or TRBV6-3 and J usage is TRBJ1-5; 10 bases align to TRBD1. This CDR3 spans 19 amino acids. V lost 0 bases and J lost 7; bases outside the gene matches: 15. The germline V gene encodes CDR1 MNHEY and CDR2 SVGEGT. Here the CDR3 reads CASSYSMSGWDRGGQPQHF. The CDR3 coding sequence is TGTGCCAGCAGTTACTCGATGTCTGGTTGGGACAGGGGTGGACAGCCCCAGCATTTT.

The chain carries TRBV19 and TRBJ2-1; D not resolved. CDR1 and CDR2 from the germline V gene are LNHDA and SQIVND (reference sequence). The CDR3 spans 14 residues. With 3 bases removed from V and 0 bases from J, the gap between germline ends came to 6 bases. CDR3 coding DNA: TGTGCCAGTAGTATTACGGCCTCCTACAATGAGCAGTTCTTC. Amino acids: CASSITASYNEQFF.

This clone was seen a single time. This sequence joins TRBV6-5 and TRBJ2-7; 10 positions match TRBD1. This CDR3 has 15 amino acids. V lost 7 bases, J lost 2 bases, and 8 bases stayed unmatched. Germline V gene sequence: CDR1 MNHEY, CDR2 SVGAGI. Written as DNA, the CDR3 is TGTGCCAGCACCAGGACAGGGGGAATCCCCTACGAGCAGTACTTC. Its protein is CASTRTGGIPYEQYF.

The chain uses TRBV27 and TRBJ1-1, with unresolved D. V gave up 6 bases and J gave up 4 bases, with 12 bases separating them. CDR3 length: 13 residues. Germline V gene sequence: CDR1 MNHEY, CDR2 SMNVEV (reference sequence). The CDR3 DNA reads TGTGCCAGCAGAACACTGTCAGGCACTGAAGCTTTCTTT. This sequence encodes CASRTLSGTEAFF.

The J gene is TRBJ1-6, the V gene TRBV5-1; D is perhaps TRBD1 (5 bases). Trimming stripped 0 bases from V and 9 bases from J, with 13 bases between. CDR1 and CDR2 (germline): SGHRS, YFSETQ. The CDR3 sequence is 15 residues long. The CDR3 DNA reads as TGCGCCAGCAGCTTGGATGGGGGACTTCGTTCACCCCTCCACTTT. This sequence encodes CASSLDGGLRSPLHF.

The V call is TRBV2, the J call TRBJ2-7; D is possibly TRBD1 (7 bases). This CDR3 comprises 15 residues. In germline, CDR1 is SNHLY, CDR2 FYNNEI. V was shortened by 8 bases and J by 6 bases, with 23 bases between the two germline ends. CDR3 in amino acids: CASGGWDRGGSEQYF. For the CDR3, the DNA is TGTGCCAGCGGGGGGTGGGACAGAGGGGGCTCCGAGCAGTACTTC.

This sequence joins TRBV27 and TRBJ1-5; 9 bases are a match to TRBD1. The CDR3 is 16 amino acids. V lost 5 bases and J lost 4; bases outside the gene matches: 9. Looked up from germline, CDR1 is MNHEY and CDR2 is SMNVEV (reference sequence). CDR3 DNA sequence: TGTGCCAGCAGTAAAGTACAGGGGGCAGAAAATCAGCCCCAGCATTTT. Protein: CASSKVQGAENQPQHF.

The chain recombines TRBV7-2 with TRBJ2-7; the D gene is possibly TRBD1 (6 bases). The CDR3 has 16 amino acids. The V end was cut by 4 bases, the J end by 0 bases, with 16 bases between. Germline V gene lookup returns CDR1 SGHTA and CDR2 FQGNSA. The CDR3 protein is CASSWGPSRTSYEQYF. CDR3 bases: TGTGCCAGCAGCTGGGGGCCGAGTCGGACCTCCTACGAGCAGTACTTC. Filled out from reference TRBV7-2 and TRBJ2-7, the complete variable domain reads GAGVSQSPSNKVTEKGKDVELRCDPISGHTALYWYRQSLGQGLEFLIYFQGNSAPDKSGLPSDRFSAERTGGSVSTLTIQRTQQEDSAVYLCASSWGPSRTSYEQYFGPGTRLTVT.